The rows below give T cell receptor beta chains drawn from one sample of a study of T cell responses to AZD1222 COVID-19 vaccine. Only in-frame clones appear in the TCRdb table, and some are missing; sequencing was by immunoSEQ multiplex PCR. The data show over 90,000 clones, with about 94% seen just once and about 3.4% held by the top ten. The sample in question was peripheral blood, obtained 28 days after the second AZD1222 dose. The source is an adult who received the AZD1222 COVID-19 vaccine. Each CDR3 is given with its conserved first and last residue. The D gene is left open where the match is weak. Clone size, where shown, is once, few, many, or a class for clones that have expanded.

.,TRBJ1-3,TRBV4-3,.,TGCGCCAGCAGCCAAGATCGGGTAGCCTCTGGAAACACCATATATTTT,CASSQDRVASGNTIYF
.,TRBJ2-1,TRBV9,TRBD2,TGTGCCAGCAGCGGACGAGCGGGGGGGTCCGACAATGAGCAGTTCTTC,CASSGRAGGSDNEQFF
.,TRBJ1-3,TRBV9,.,TGTGCCAGCAGCGTAGCATCAGGTCTGGGAAACACCATATATTTT,CASSVASGLGNTIYF
.,TRBJ1-1,TRBV27,.,TGTGCCAGCAGTTTTGATGGGGGCTGGGGGAACACTGAAGCTTTCTTT,CASSFDGGWGNTEAFF
.,TRBJ1-6,TRBV30,.,TGTGCCTGGAAGGGGATCTATAATTCACCCCTCCACTTT,CAWKGIYNSPLHF
.,TRBJ1-1,TRBV11-3,.,TGTGCCAGCAGCCCCTCGAGGCAGCTGGGGCGTGAAGCTTTCTTT,CASSPSRQLGREAFF
.,TRBJ1-2,TRBV2,.,TGTGCCAGCAGTGACGGGCCAGCAGGGAGCAACTATGGCTACACCTTC,CASSDGPAGSNYGYTF
.,TRBJ1-2,TRBV11-2,.,TGTGCCAGCAGCTTAAACCAGTATGGCTACACCTTC,CASSLNQYGYTF
.,TRBJ2-1,TRBV7-9,.,TGTGCCAGCAGCACTAATAGTATCGGTGAGCAGTTCTTC,CASSTNSIGEQFF
few,TRBJ1-3,TRBV30,.,TGTGCCTGGAAGGCCCTGGGGAACACCATATATTTT,CAWKALGNTIYF
.,TRBJ2-3,TRBV7-2,TRBD2,TGTGCCAGCAGCTTCGGACTAGCGGGACTCACAGATACGCAGTATTTT,CASSFGLAGLTDTQYF
.,TRBJ2-3,TRBV19,.,TGTGCCAGTAGTATAGGGTCAGGGCGCACAGATACGCAGTATTTT,CASSIGSGRTDTQYF
.,TRBJ1-1,TRBV19,TRBD1,TGTGCCAGTAGTGTACAGGGGAGTGACACTGAAGCTTTCTTT,CASSVQGSDTEAFF
.,TRBJ1-4,TRBV2,TRBD1,TGTGCCAGCAGTGCCCAACAGGGGACTAATGAAAAACTGTTTTTT,CASSAQQGTNEKLFF
.,TRBJ1-1,TRBV6-1,.,TGTGCCAGCAGTGACAGGACTAACACTGAAGCTTTCTTT,CASSDRTNTEAFF
.,TRBJ1-4,TRBV6-5,.,TGTGCCAGCAGTAACTGGGCAACAACTAATGAAAAACTGTTTTTT,CASSNWATTNEKLFF
.,TRBJ2-3,TRBV7-3,.,TGTGCCAGCAGCTCCCACCCGGTGCCGGGCCGAATTCTCCCGAACACAGATACGCAGTATTTT,CASSSHPVPGRILPNTDTQYF
.,TRBJ1-1,TRBV6-6,TRBD1,TGTGCCAGCAGCTCACCTCAGGGGGCAACGGCTGAAGCTTTCTTT,CASSSPQGATAEAFF
.,TRBJ2-1,TRBV29-1,.,TGCAGCGTTGAAGGCTTCGGGGCCCGCTCCTACAATGAGCAGTTCTTC,CSVEGFGARSYNEQFF
.,TRBJ2-7,TRBV7-3,.,TGTGCCAGCAGCTTAGGGCGCGAGCAGTACTTC,CASSLGREQYF
.,TRBJ1-2,TRBV19,.,TGTGCCAGTAGTTCCCCCACCTCGGCCGCCCCCCTAACCTTC,CASSSPTSAAPLTF
once,TRBJ2-1,TRBV3-1/TRBV3-2,TRBD2,TGTGCCAGCAGCCAGCAACTAGCGGTGGAGCAGTTCTTC,CASSQQLAVEQFF
.,TRBJ2-3,TRBV30,.,TGTGCCTGGAGTCCCCCCTCAGGACGCGAAATCACAGATACGCAGTATTTT,CAWSPPSGREITDTQYF
once,TRBJ1-2,TRBV29-1,.,TGCAGCGTCGCGTTGGGGATTAACTATGGCTACACCTTC,CSVALGINYGYTF
.,TRBJ1-2,TRBV12-3/TRBV12-4,.,TGTGCCAGCAGTCTCGGGTATGGCTACACCTTC,CASSLGYGYTF
.,TRBJ2-5,TRBV19,.,TGTGCCAGTAGTCCCCGGGGTGGGGAAGAGACCCAGTACTTC,CASSPRGGEETQYF
.,TRBJ2-7,TRBV7-2,.,TGTGCCAGCAGCTTCGGTAGGAGCTACGAGCAGTACTTC,CASSFGRSYEQYF
.,TRBJ2-2,TRBV7-3,.,TGTGCCAGCAGCTTGAACCCGCAGAGCGCGAACACCGGGGAGCTGTTTTTT,CASSLNPQSANTGELFF
few,TRBJ2-7,TRBV6-5,TRBD2,TGTGCCAGCAGTACTAGCGTCAACGAGCAGTACTTC,CASSTSVNEQYF
.,TRBJ1-2,TRBV25-1,.,TGTGCCAGCAGCGAATATGACCAGGCTAACTATGGCTACACCTTC,CASSEYDQANYGYTF
.,TRBJ1-1,TRBV6-6,.,TGTGCCACAGGGGAGACAGGGAACACTGAAGCTTTCTTT,CATGETGNTEAFF
.,TRBJ2-3,TRBV27,TRBD2,TGTGCCAGCAGTTTTTTGCGGGGGAGTACAGATACGCAGTATTTT,CASSFLRGSTDTQYF
.,TRBJ1-3,TRBV15,.,TGTGCCACCAGCAGAGATCGGGGCGGATCTGGAAACACCATATATTTT,CATSRDRGGSGNTIYF
.,TRBJ2-7,TRBV4-1,.,TGCGCCAGCAGCCCCAACTCCTACGAGCAGTACTTC,CASSPNSYEQYF
.,TRBJ2-7,TRBV28,TRBD1,TGTGCCACCCAAAGTCCGGGACAGGGGGCTTACGAGCAGTACTTC,CATQSPGQGAYEQYF
.,TRBJ1-4,TRBV28,.,TGTGCCAGCACCGTTGAGGGATTAACCGGCGGTGAAAAACTGTTTTTT,CASTVEGLTGGEKLFF
.,TRBJ1-2,TRBV5-6,.,TGTGCCAGCAGCCAAGCTCTTGGGGCTCCCTATGGCTACACCTTC,CASSQALGAPYGYTF
.,TRBJ2-3,TRBV7-2,TRBD2,TGTGCCAGCAGCTTAGCCTCTCTAGCGGGGGGGAGCACAGATACGCAGTATTTT,CASSLASLAGGSTDTQYF
.,TRBJ1-2,TRBV12-3/TRBV12-4,.,TGTGCCAGCAGTTTGGTGGGAGGAGGCTACACCTTC,CASSLVGGGYTF
.,TRBJ2-3,TRBV2,TRBD2,TGTGCCAGCAGTGAACCAATAGCGGGGGGCAAAGATACGCAGTATTTT,CASSEPIAGGKDTQYF
.,TRBJ1-2,TRBV7-8,.,TGTGCCAGCAGCCCTGATTCGACAGGTACCAGATATGGCTACACCTTC,CASSPDSTGTRYGYTF
.,TRBJ2-1,TRBV13,.,TGTGCCAGCAGCTTAGGATTGGCGAGCTCCTACAATGAGCAGTTCTTC,CASSLGLASSYNEQFF
once,TRBJ1-1,TRBV4-3,.,TGCGCCAGCAGCCCCCCGGGCCGACCGAACACTGAAGCTTTCTTT,CASSPPGRPNTEAFF
.,TRBJ1-1,TRBV9,TRBD1,TGTGCCAGTAGCTCTCCCGGGACAGGGGTGAACACTGAAGCTTTCTTT,CASSSPGTGVNTEAFF
.,TRBJ1-1,TRBV10-3,.,TGTGCCATCAGTGAGGGTCCGGGGGGTGGCACTGAAGCTTTCTTT,CAISEGPGGGTEAFF
.,TRBJ2-3,TRBV20-1,.,TGCAGTGCTAGTGACTGGGACGTCAGCACAGATACGCAGTATTTT,CSASDWDVSTDTQYF
once,TRBJ2-5,TRBV5-1,.,TGCGCCAGCAGCACGGACGGAGAGACCCAGTACTTC,CASSTDGETQYF
once,TRBJ1-5,TRBV2,.,TGTGCCAGCAGTGAAGAAGGCAGGGGACTTAGCAATCAGCCCCAGCATTTT,CASSEEGRGLSNQPQHF
.,TRBJ1-5,TRBV2,.,TGTGCCAGCAGTGACAGTTTCCATTTCAGCAATCAGCCCCAGCATTTT,CASSDSFHFSNQPQHF
.,TRBJ2-7,TRBV6-5,.,TGTGCCAGCAGTCTAGGGACGGGTACCTACGAGCAGTACTTC,CASSLGTGTYEQYF
.,TRBJ2-7,TRBV18,.,TGTGCCAGCTCACCCCCGATTCAGGGAAGCTCCTACGAGCAGTACTTC,CASSPPIQGSSYEQYF
.,TRBJ2-5,TRBV28,.,TGTGCCAGCAGTCAGGGGGGCCCTTCCCAAGAGACCCAGTACTTC,CASSQGGPSQETQYF
.,TRBJ1-5,TRBV12-5,.,TGTGCTAGTGGTTTGGACCAGGGTTTGAGCAATCAGCCCCAGCATTTT,CASGLDQGLSNQPQHF
.,TRBJ2-3,TRBV10-3,TRBD1,TGTGCCATCAGTCCCAACAGGGGAAAGGGCACAGATACGCAGTATTTT,CAISPNRGKGTDTQYF
.,TRBJ2-1,TRBV12-3/TRBV12-4,.,TGTGCCAGCAGACTTGACAGATACAATGAGCAGTTCTTC,CASRLDRYNEQFF